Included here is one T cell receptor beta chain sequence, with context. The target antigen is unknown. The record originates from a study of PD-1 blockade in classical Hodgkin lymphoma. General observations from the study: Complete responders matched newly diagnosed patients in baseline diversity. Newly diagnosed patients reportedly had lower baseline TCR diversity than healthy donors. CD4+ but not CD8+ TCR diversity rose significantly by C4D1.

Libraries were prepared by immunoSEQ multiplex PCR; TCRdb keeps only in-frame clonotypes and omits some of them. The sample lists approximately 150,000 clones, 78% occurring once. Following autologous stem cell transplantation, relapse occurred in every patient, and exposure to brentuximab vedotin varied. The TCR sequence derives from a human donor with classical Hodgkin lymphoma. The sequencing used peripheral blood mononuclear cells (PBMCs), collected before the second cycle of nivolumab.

The CDR3 reads CASSLNNDRGAPQYF. The CDR3 DNA reads TGCGCCAGCAGCTTGAATAATGACAGGGGGGCTCCGCAGTACTTC. This sequence joins TRBV5-1 and TRBJ2-7; 9 bases match TRBD1. Germline values: CDR1 SGHRS, CDR2 YFSETQ. The junction had 11 bases not matched to a gene; V was cut back by 1 base and J by 9 bases. CDR3 length equals 15 residues.